This T cell receptor (beta chain) is from a study of quantifying T cell responses using KT2 cells. Study-wide background: Reverse transcription used primers in the TCR alpha and beta constant regions.

Turning to this clonotype: The antigen remains undetermined.

The sample is PBMC spiked with counted cells of clone KT2. A range of KT2-to-PBMC ratios was made using fixed PBMC numbers. Trimming left V 3 bases short and J 0 bases short, with 15 bases between. The CDR3 runs 17 residues. Germline V gene data show CDR1 as LNHNV and CDR2 as YYDKDF (reference sequence). Findings and limits, study-wide: Very high KT2 spike-in numbers caused saturation in KT2 sequence detection. Input KT2 cell number predicted KT2 alpha and beta sequence counts linearly over several orders of magnitude.

The cDNA 3' end received a ligated oligonucleotide with a UMI. An equimolar mix of RC1.1 and RC1.2 primed the beta chain across TRBC1 and TRBC2. TCRdb reprocessed the UMI-ligation and nested PCR reads via MiXCR and lists one record per CDR3 protein. The table has about 32,000 distinct CDR3 sequences, 7.3% seen once. The sequence was collected from a human donor. The source material was PBMCs spiked with cells of the T cell clone KT2. The chain links TRBV15 to TRBJ2-1; D ambiguous. The CDR3 loop is CATSSEGFGSSYNEQFF. DNA of the CDR3: TGTGCCACCAGCAGCGAAGGGTTCGGTAGCTCCTACAATGAGCAGTTCTTC.